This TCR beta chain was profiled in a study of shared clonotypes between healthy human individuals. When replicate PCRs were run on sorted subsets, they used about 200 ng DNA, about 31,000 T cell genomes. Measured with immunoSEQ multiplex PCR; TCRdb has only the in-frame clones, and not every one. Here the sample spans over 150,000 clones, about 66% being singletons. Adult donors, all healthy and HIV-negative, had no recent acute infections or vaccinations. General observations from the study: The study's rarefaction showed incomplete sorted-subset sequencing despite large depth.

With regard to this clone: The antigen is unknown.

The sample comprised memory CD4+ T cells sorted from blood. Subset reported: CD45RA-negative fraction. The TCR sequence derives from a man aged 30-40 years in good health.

DNA for the CDR3: TGTGCCAGCAGCCCGGACAAATACTATGGCTACACCTTC. It codes for CASSPDKYYGYTF. This chain uses TRBV6-1 with TRBJ1-2, with a weak D call TRBD1 (5 bases). The CDR3 runs to 13 residues. V lost 6 bases to trimming and J lost 3 bases, with 11 bases between them. Per the germline V gene, CDR1 is MNHNS and CDR2 is SASEGT.